These 26 T cell receptor beta chains originate from one sample sequenced in a study. Treg sorting used a CD4+CD25+CD127-/low gate. TCRdb processed the 5' RACE reads anew with MiXCR; each CDR3 protein has one entry. The profile covers approximately 11,000 distinct CDR3 sequences, with roughly 29% appearing a single time and more than 2.5% taken by the ten largest. The specimen sequenced was Tregs sorted from a lymph node. All receptors derive from a female donor with breast cancer.

This clonotype came up many times. CDR3 sequence: CASSPFLRGSTDTQYF. The CDR3 DNA sequence: TGTGCCAGCAGTCCTTTTTTGCGGGGGAGCACAGATACGCAGTATTTT. The chain has TRBV28 and TRBJ2-3, with TRBD2 matching over 7 bases. This CDR3 is 16 amino acids long. Germline V lookup: CDR1 MDHEN, CDR2 SYDVKM. V lost 5 bases, J lost 0 bases, and 8 bases stayed unmatched.

The V and J genes are TRBV6-5 and TRBJ2-4; TRBD2 agrees at 7 bases. This CDR3 is 18 amino acids long. Germline V gene lookup returns CDR1 MNHEY and CDR2 SVGAGI. V trimming: 5 bases; J trimming: 1 base; junction bases outside the gene matches: 14. DNA of the CDR3: TGTGCCAGCAGTGGGTCCGGGACTACTCTGCAGGCCAAAAACATTCAGTACTTC. Translation: CASSGSGTTLQAKNIQYF.

This clonotype was counted at least ten times. The rearrangement joins TRBV5-1 to TRBJ2-7; possibly TRBD2 for D (6 bases). Per germline, CDR1 SGHRS and CDR2 YFSETQ. This CDR3 has 14 residues. Trimming pared 2 bases from V and 3 bases from J, leaving 12 bases between. CDR3 nucleotides: TGCGCCAGCAGCTTAAAGGGAGGTGACTACGAGCAGTACTTC. Translated, it gives CASSLKGGDYEQYF.

The sample holds many counts of this clonotype. The rearrangement uses TRBV19 and TRBJ2-1; the D is unclear. Per the germline V gene, CDR1 is LNHDA and CDR2 is SQIVND (reference sequence). This CDR3 region has 13 residues. V gave up 4 bases and J gave up 5 bases, with 9 bases separating them. CDR3 coding DNA: TGTGCCAGTAGTAGGGTATGGAACAATGAGCAGTTCTTC. It yields the protein CASSRVWNNEQFF.

This clonotype is medium-sized (0.01 to 0.1%) by share. This chain joins TRBV2 and TRBJ1-5; D possibly corresponds to TRBD1 (5 bases). Germline V gene data show CDR1 as SNHLY and CDR2 as FYNNEI. The CDR3 loop spans 14 amino acids. The V end was cut by 6 bases, the J end by 0 bases, with 9 bases between. Here the CDR3 DNA reads TGTGCCAGCAGGCGACAGTATAGCAATCAGCCCCAGCATTTT. Translating it yields CASRRQYSNQPQHF.

The V call is TRBV20-1, the J call TRBJ1-5, with a weak D call TRBD1 (6 bases). The CDR3 consists of 15 residues. V was clipped by 0 bases and J by 4 bases, with 13 bases between them. CDR1 and CDR2 (germline): DFQATT, SNEGSKA (reference sequence). CDR3 nucleotides: TGCAGTGCTAGAGATCTGCGGGGGCTTAATCAGCCCCAGCATTTT. As protein: CSARDLRGLNQPQHF.

As to this clonotype: A much bigger clone sits one base away, suggesting this may be a read error. The chain has TRBV9 and TRBJ2-7; 7 nucleotides match TRBD2. Germline-derived CDR1 and CDR2 are SGDLS and YYNGEE. CDR3 length equals 14 residues. The CDR3 region is CVSSVEGGSSEQYF. The CDR3 DNA follows: TGTGTCAGCAGCGTAGAAGGCGGGAGTAGCGAGCAGTACTTC.

Concerning this clonotype: Mismatch with germline at one junction end may stem from a read error. The rearrangement uses TRBV19 and TRBJ2-1; D remains unclear. The V gene's germline CDR1 is LNHDA and CDR2 SQIVND (reference sequence). This CDR3 has 13 amino acids. The CDR3 sequence is CASSREWNNEQFF. As DNA, the CDR3 is TGTGCTAGTAGTAGGGAATGGAACAATGAGCAGTTCTTC.

This clonotype came up a few times. The rearrangement joins TRBV20-1 to TRBJ1-3; D not certain. The CDR3 consists of 14 residues. The germline V gene has CDR1 DFQATT and CDR2 SNEGSKA (reference sequence). V was shortened by 5 bases and J by 4 bases, with 15 bases between the two germline ends. CDR3 nucleotide sequence: TGCAGTGCTTTGACCCCGGAGGTCGGAAACACCATATATTTT. Its protein is CSALTPEVGNTIYF.

This clonotype was detected only a few times. This chain uses TRBV24-1 with TRBJ2-1, with 8 bases lining up with TRBD2. Germline V gives CDR1 KGHDR, CDR2 SFDVKD. With 7 bases clipped from V and 0 bases from J, the junction kept 7 bases outside the gene matches. This CDR3 comprises 16 residues. The CDR3 DNA reads TGTGCCACCAGGGGAACTAGCGGTAGCTCCTACAATGAGCAGTTCTTC. Its translation: CATRGTSGSSYNEQFF.

At least ten counts were recorded for this clonotype. This chain links TRBV12-3 or TRBV12-4 with TRBJ2-3, with a tentative D call TRBD2 (5 bases). The CDR3 loop spans 15 amino acids. V lost 2 bases to trimming and J lost 3 bases, with 12 bases between them. The CDR3 sequence is CASSLRRDGTDTQYF. In DNA form, the CDR3 reads TGTGCCAGCAGTTTACGCCGGGATGGGACAGATACGCAGTATTTT.

In regard to this clonotype: At one end the junction does not follow the germline gene, possibly because of a read error. The CDR3 bases are TGTGTCAGCAGTTTGAGACTAGATACGCGGTATTTT. Translation gives CVSSLRLDTRYF. V is TRBV7-2 and J is TRBJ2-3, with D perhaps matching TRBD2 (6 bases). Per the germline V gene, CDR1 is SGHTA and CDR2 is FQGNSA. The CDR3 totals 12 residues. Full variable domain (outside the CDR3, taken from reference TRBV7-2 and TRBJ2-3): GAGVSQSPSNKVTEKGKDVELRCDPISGHTALYWYRQSLGQGLEFLIYFQGNSAPDKSGLPSDRFSAERTGGSVSTLTIQRTQQEDSAVYLCVSSLRLDTRYFGPGTRLTVL.

This clonotype turned up a few times. A read error may be the cause here, since a much bigger clone is one base away. The V call is TRBV7-3, the J call TRBJ1-3; D unresolved. The CDR3 is made up of 14 amino acids. V was cut by 1 base and J by 0 bases, with 4 bases left in between. Germline V CDR1 and CDR2: SGHTA, FQGTGA. CDR3 sequence reads: CASSLKHSGNTIYF. In DNA, the CDR3 is TGTGCCAGCAGCTTAAAGCACTCTGGAAACACCATATATTTT.

This rearrangement joins TRBV29-1 to TRBJ1-1; D is uncertain. CDR3 size: 14 residues. V was shortened by 4 bases and J by 3 bases, with 15 bases between the two germline ends. Germline CDR1 and CDR2: SQVTM and ANQGSEA. The CDR3 sequence is CSVALVDGDTEAFF. CDR3 nucleotide sequence: TGCAGCGTTGCCCTGGTGGATGGGGACACTGAAGCTTTCTTT.

With regard to this clonotype: Sequence at one end of the junction differs from germline and may be a read error. The V gene is TRBV7-6, the J gene TRBJ2-1; D unresolved. CDR1 is SGHVS, CDR2 FNYEAQ, per germline. CDR3 size: 13 residues. The CDR3 DNA follows: TGTGCCGGCAGCTTACCACCCAACAATGAGCAGTTCTTT. Translation gives CAGSLPPNNEQFF.

This clonotype was counted many times. The chain couples TRBV19 to TRBJ2-7, with 7 nucleotides matching TRBD2. The CDR3 covers 13 residues. The germline CDR1 and CDR2 sequences are LNHDA and SQIVND (reference sequence). V lost 4 bases, J lost 3 bases, and 3 bases stayed unmatched. The chain's CDR3 is CASSSGSLYEQYF. The DNA for the CDR3 is TGTGCCAGTAGTAGCGGGAGCCTCTACGAGCAGTACTTC.

There are many counts of this clonotype. A much larger clone sits a single nucleotide away, making a read error possible. The DNA of the CDR3 is TGTGCCAGCAGTTTACAGCGGACCTACGAGCAGTACTTC. Translating gives CASSLQRTYEQYF. The rearrangement links TRBV27 to TRBJ2-7, with D perhaps TRBD2 (5 bases). The CDR3 is 13 amino acids. Per germline, CDR1 MNHEY and CDR2 SMNVEV (reference sequence). Trimming pared 2 bases from V and 2 bases from J, leaving 7 bases between.

This chain links TRBV3-1 with TRBJ2-1; 9 nucleotides agree with TRBD2. The CDR3 has 16 amino acids. Germline loops: CDR1 LGHDT, CDR2 YNNKEL (reference sequence). Unmatched junction bases numbered 13, after V lost 3 bases and J lost 10 bases. The CDR3: CASSHTQAGSGGEQFF. The CDR3, as DNA: TGTGCCAGCAGCCATACTCAAGCGGGGAGCGGGGGGGAGCAGTTCTTC.

Note on this clonotype: Being one base from a much bigger clone, this may be a read error. This chain joins TRBV10-1 and TRBJ1-6; D is uncertain. V lost 3 bases, J lost 8 bases, and 8 bases lay in between. Looked up from germline, CDR1 is WNHNN and CDR2 is SYGVQD (reference sequence). The CDR3 consists of 13 residues. The CDR3 region is CASSEDRDSPLHF. Here the CDR3 DNA reads TGCGCCAGCAGTGAAGATCGGGATTCACCCCTCCACTTT.

This clonotype has a count of ten or more. This rearrangement joins TRBV7-3 to TRBJ2-1; 7 bases map to TRBD1. Per the germline V gene, CDR1 is SGHTA and CDR2 is FQGTGA. This CDR3 is built from 17 residues. Trimming removed 4 bases from V and 3 bases from J; junction bases left unmatched: 12. The DNA of the CDR3 is TGTGCCAGCAGCTCCCCCCGGACAGGACTGAGCTACAATGAGCAGTTCTTC. This gives the protein CASSSPRTGLSYNEQFF.

By share, this clonotype ranks as medium-sized. CDR3 bases: TGTGCCAGCAGTGAATCGGAGACTAGCGGGAGTCGGACAGATACGCAGTATTTT. Protein sequence: CASSESETSGSRTDTQYF. The chain carries TRBV25-1 and TRBJ2-3; 12 nucleotides line up with TRBD2. CDR1 MGHDK and CDR2 SYGVNS come from the germline V gene. Unmatched junction bases numbered 8, after V lost 1 base and J lost 3 bases. The CDR3 is made up of 18 amino acids.

On this clonotype: A much larger clone lies a single base off, so this may be a read error. In this CDR3 the conserved last residue, phenylalanine or tryptophan, is missing, so a read error is likely. The V and J genes are TRBV20-1 and TRBJ2-7; weak D call: TRBD1 (6 bases). Between the trimmed V and J ends, which lost 5 bases and 2 bases, there was a span of 19 bases. The CDR3 has 15 residues. The germline CDR1 and CDR2 sequences are DFQATT and SNEGSKA (reference sequence). This CDR3 is CSAPDPGQPTYEQYC. The CDR3 DNA sequence: TGCAGTGCTCCCGATCCGGGACAACCAACCTACGAGCAGTACTGC.

This clonotype was observed many times. One base away lies a much larger clone, so this may be a sequencing read error. The rearrangement joins TRBV4-1 to TRBJ1-2; D unclear. Germline V gene lookup returns CDR1 MGHRA and CDR2 YSYEKL. This CDR3 is 18 amino acids long. The germline V and J ends were trimmed by 0 bases and 1 base, with 18 bases remaining between them. This CDR3 is CASSQDAAGGRRNYGYTF. DNA of the CDR3: TGCGCCAGCAGCCAAGATGCCGCGGGCGGCAGGCGTAACTATGGCTACACCTTC.

There are many counts of this clonotype. The chain links TRBV15 to TRBJ2-7; D may be TRBD1 (6 bases). Germline V lookup: CDR1 LNHNV, CDR2 YYDKDF (reference sequence). Between the trimmed V and J ends, which lost 3 bases and 2 bases, there was a span of 8 bases. The CDR3 has 13 amino acids. The DNA of the CDR3 is TGTGCCACCAGCAGGGGGGACACCTACGAGCAGTACTTC. Encoded protein: CATSRGDTYEQYF.

The chain carries TRBV7-9 and TRBJ2-7, with D tentatively TRBD1 or TRBD2 (5 bases each). Trimming took 4 bases from V and 3 from J, leaving 10 bases between them. Germline V gene data show CDR1 as SEHNR and CDR2 as FQNEAQ (reference sequence). This CDR3 comprises 13 residues. The CDR3 region is CASSWDRSYEQYF. The CDR3 nucleotides read TGTGCCAGCAGCTGGGACCGCAGCTACGAGCAGTACTTC.

With regard to this clonotype: A much larger clone lies one base from this, so it may be a read error. V is TRBV4-1 and J is TRBJ2-1; a possible D gene is TRBD2 (5 bases). From germline, CDR1 is MGHRA and CDR2 YSYEKL. The CDR3 is 17 amino acids. The V end lost 1 base, the J end lost 8 bases, and 21 bases lay between the germline ends. The CDR3, as DNA: TGCGCCAGCAGCCAAGCCTTCCTTGCTAGTGTCGGGGATGAGCAGTTCTTC. Amino acids: CASSQAFLASVGDEQFF.